This T cell receptor beta chain came from a study of beta chain features in type 1 diabetes. Concerning this clone: What it binds is not known.

Overall study findings and caveats: Shortening that was moderate but significant affected the TCRB CDR3s of Type 1 diabetes patients in all four CD4+ subsets. In type 1 diabetes patients, VDJ junctions had fewer insertions; deletions at these junctions were more frequent.

The germline gives CDR1 LGHNA, CDR2 YSLEER. Trimming left V 1 base short and J 2 bases short, with 8 bases between. The CDR3 totals 14 residues. Every isolated RNA sample was fully reverse transcribed, so sequencing captured expressed TCRB transcripts. Profiled with immunoSEQ multiplex PCR; TCRdb holds only in-frame clones, not every one. Of 600,000 or so clones in the sample, about 14% are singletons; the top ten hold just under 0.04%. The chain carries TRBV4-3 and TRBJ1-2; D remains ambiguous. Sequences were obtained from naive CD4+ T cells from blood. The TCR sequence derives from a man younger than 35 with type 1 diabetes. The CDR3 loop is CASSQVIRNYGYTF. The CDR3 DNA sequence: TGCGCCAGCAGCCAAGTTATACGGAACTATGGCTACACCTTC.